This TCR beta chain comes out of a study of CD8+ T cells in alopecia areata. Findings and limits, study-wide: Mice showed TCR sharing more clearly than patients did, possibly owing to HLA. Scalp clonality and expanded CD8+ clones among the top 100 were significantly decreased by tofacitinib.

The authors extracted RNA and reverse transcribed it into cDNA as the sequencing template. Clones were sequenced by immunoSEQ multiplex PCR, and TCRdb holds only the in-frame ones, with some missing. The table records 270,000 or so clones, roughly 64% of them present only once. In the case of this clone: The antigen is not known.

Between the trimmed V and J ends, which lost 7 bases and 2 bases, there was a span of 20 bases. The CDR3 contains 16 residues. The V gene's germline CDR1 is ENHRY and CDR2 SYGVKD. Treatment denoted: oral pan-JAK inhibitor, 5-10 mg twice daily. Collected material from alopecia areata patients comprised lesional scalp punch biopsies and peripheral blood. The chain uses TRBV10-3 and TRBJ1-2; unclear D gene. The receptor was isolated from a human donor with alopecia areata. The sample in question was CD4+ T cells sorted from blood, obtained at week 24, from a patient treated with tofacitinib. CDR3 DNA: TGTGCCATCACCCCTGACTTCTCTCCCCTGAACTATGGCTACACCTTC. It is translated as CAITPDFSPLNYGYTF.